This is a list of T cell receptor beta chains from one sample in a study of blood T cell repertoires in COVID-19. Here immunoSEQ multiplex PCR was the method, and the copy in TCRdb shows in-frame clones only, minus some. The sample carries approximately 300,000 clones, 80% to 90% recorded once. Input material: PBMCs or T cells enriched from blood (not recorded which). All receptors come from a man younger than 45 who had recovered from COVID-19. CDR3s include the opening cysteine and the closing phenylalanine or tryptophan. The D gene is left open where the match is weak. The listing skips clone size in some rows; elsewhere it reads once, few, many or a size class.

d_gene	abundance	v_gene	j_gene	CDR3nt	CDR3aa
NA	NA	TRBV19	TRBJ1-5	TGTGCCAGTAGTATTCTCAGGGTGGGCAATCAGCCCCAGCATTTT	CASSILRVGNQPQHF
NA	NA	TRBV9	TRBJ1-1	TGTGCCAGCAGCGTTATGACAGGACTGAACACTGAAGCTTTCTTT	CASSVMTGLNTEAFF
TRBD2	NA	TRBV7-2	TRBJ2-5	TGTGCCACCAGTTTAAGCGGGAGGGGGGAGACCCAGTACTTC	CATSLSGRGETQYF
TRBD1	NA	TRBV7-2	TRBJ1-4	TGTGCCAGCAGCTTAGATAGGGGACAGAGAGAAAAACTGTTTTTT	CASSLDRGQREKLFF
NA	few	TRBV7-9	TRBJ1-4	TGTGCCAGCAGTCGACAGACAGGACGAGAAAAACTGTTTTTT	CASSRQTGREKLFF
NA	NA	TRBV5-4	TRBJ1-1	TGTGCCAGCAGCCTCCGAACTGACACTGAAGCTTTCTTT	CASSLRTDTEAFF
TRBD1	NA	TRBV18	TRBJ1-1	TGTGCCAGCTCACAGGACAGGGGGAACACTGAAGCTTTCTTT	CASSQDRGNTEAFF
NA	NA	TRBV4-2	TRBJ1-1	TGTGCCAGCAGCCAAGTCCTAGCGACTGAAGCTTTCTTT	CASSQVLATEAFF
TRBD1	NA	TRBV19	TRBJ1-1	TGTGCCAGTATTTCCCGGGACAGGGGAAAGCTGAACACTGAAGCTTTCTTT	CASISRDRGKLNTEAFF
NA	NA	TRBV19	TRBJ1-1	TGTGCCAGTAGTATAGTATTTTCGGGGTCTGAAGCTTTCTTT	CASSIVFSGSEAFF
TRBD1	NA	TRBV30	TRBJ1-4	TGTGCCTGGGGACAGGGGGGGGGAGGCGAAAAACTGTTTTTT	CAWGQGGGGEKLFF
TRBD1	NA	TRBV5-1	TRBJ1-6	TGCGCCAGCAGCCAACGGGACAGGGTAGTGAATTCACCCCTCCACTTT	CASSQRDRVVNSPLHF
NA	NA	TRBV19	TRBJ1-5	TGTGCCAGTAGAGTGACAGGCGTAAGCAATCAGCCCCAGCATTTT	CASRVTGVSNQPQHF
TRBD1	NA	TRBV2	TRBJ2-2	TGTGCCACCAGACCGGGACAGGGTCGCACCGGGGAGCTGTTTTTT	CATRPGQGRTGELFF
TRBD1	NA	TRBV4-1	TRBJ1-4	TGCGCCAGCAGCCAGCCCCGGGACAGGGCCTGGGAAAAACTGTTTTTT	CASSQPRDRAWEKLFF
TRBD2	NA	TRBV19	TRBJ2-1	TGTGCCAGTACCCCTTTGGGGGGGGATCCCCAGTCTAACCGCTACAATGAGCAGTTCTTC	CASTPLGGDPQSNRYNEQFF
TRBD2	NA	TRBV18	TRBJ2-3	TGTGCCAGCTCACCACCGAACAGGGCGGGGGGTCGTACAGATACGCAGTATTTT	CASSPPNRAGGRTDTQYF
TRBD1	NA	TRBV2	TRBJ1-1	TGTGCCAGCAGTGAAGTCCCAGGGGGCGGGGTGAACACTGAAGCTTTCTTT	CASSEVPGGGVNTEAFF
NA	NA	TRBV3-1/TRBV3-2	TRBJ1-2	TGTGCCAGCAGTCTTTCCGGGACACTCCATGGCTACACCTTC	CASSLSGTLHGYTF
TRBD1	NA	TRBV29-1	TRBJ1-4	TGCAGCGCCCAGGGACAGATCAATGAAAAACTGTTTTTT	CSAQGQINEKLFF
TRBD1	NA	TRBV4-1	TRBJ2-1	TGCGCCAGCAGCCAAGTAGGGACAGGGGTCGGTGAGCAGTTCTTC	CASSQVGTGVGEQFF
TRBD2	NA	TRBV6-8	TRBJ2-5	TGTGCCAGCAGTTTTAAGCCGGGACTAGCGGGGGGCCGAGCGTACCAAGAGACCCAATACTTC	CASSFKPGLAGGRAYQETQYF